This T cell receptor (beta chain) came from a study of response to subunit inactivated influenza vaccine listed by TCRdb under 2018. As for the study more broadly: The study used deep quantitative T cell receptor repertoire profiling to track responses to a trivalent subunit inactivated influenza vaccine. Overall study outcomes, separate from this receptor: According to the authors, only a limited number of new T cells may be recruited by each seasonal influenza vaccination.

The method behind the library was RT-PCR. TCRdb records Illumina HiSeq 2500 as the sequencer. TCRdb ran its own pipeline on the public reads, namely fastp trimming at Q25 and MiXCR clone calling, and kept in-frame beta chains. Each record represents a unique CDR3 protein, reported with the most common genes and DNA among its rows. Counted in this sample were almost 600,000 distinct CDR3 sequences; roughly 15% of them appeared once. Jointly, the top ten make up around 10% of the sample. This clonotype occurred many times. This clone's antigen is unknown. Qualities for individual bases were not recorded, and no much larger clone is one base off. The cysteine opens and the phenylalanine closes a CDR3 of 14 amino acids. Only the CDR3 DNA is retained, 42 bases long and in frame from the first base. The CDR1 and CDR2 encoded by the germline V gene are MDHEN and SYDVKM. The germline ends are 14 bases apart after V is trimmed by 7 bases and J by 2 bases.

This specimen consisted of PBMCs from blood, obtained about 11 days after vaccination. The TCR was taken from a man aged 50 to 59 who received an inactivated influenza vaccine. Donor details come from another sample of the same person, matched by shared clones. The chain couples TRBV28 to TRBJ1-2, with no reliable assignment of the D segment. The CDR3 region: CASMSPTRNYGYTF. The nucleotide sequence reads TGTGCCAGCATGAGTCCTACACGGAACTATGGCTACACCTTC.